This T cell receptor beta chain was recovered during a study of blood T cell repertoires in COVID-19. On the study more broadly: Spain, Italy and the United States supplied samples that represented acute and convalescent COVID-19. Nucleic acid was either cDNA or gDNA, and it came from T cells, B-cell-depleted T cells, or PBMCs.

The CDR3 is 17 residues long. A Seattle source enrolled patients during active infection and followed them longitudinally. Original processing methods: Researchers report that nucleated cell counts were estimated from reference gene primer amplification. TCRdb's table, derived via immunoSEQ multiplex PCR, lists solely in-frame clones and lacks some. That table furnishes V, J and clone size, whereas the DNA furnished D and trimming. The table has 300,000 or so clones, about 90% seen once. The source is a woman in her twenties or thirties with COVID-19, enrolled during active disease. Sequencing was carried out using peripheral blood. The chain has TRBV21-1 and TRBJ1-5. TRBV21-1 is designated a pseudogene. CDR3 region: CASSKGRPRLSNQPQHF. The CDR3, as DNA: TGTGCCAGCAGCAAAGGGAGACCGAGACTTAGCAATCAGCCCCAGCATTTT.